What follows describes a single T cell receptor beta chain. This entry comes from a study of blood T cell repertoires in COVID-19. Study-wide context: Acute and convalescent COVID-19 specimens originated in the United States, Italy and Spain. The cDNA or gDNA used as material had been derived from T cells, B-cell-depleted T cells, or PBMCs.

Original processing notes: Reference gene primer amplification gave nucleated cell count estimates. Assay: immunoSEQ multiplex PCR; the TCRdb copy retains only in-frame clones and omits some. V, J and clone size are taken as reported in that table, and D and trimming were inferred from the DNA itself. The table shows about 220,000 clones, with approximately 86% occurring only once. Germline CDR1 reads SGHTA; CDR2 reads FQGNSA. CDR3 length: 15 residues. V gave up 3 bases and J gave up 2 bases, with 8 bases separating them. The receptor was derived from a woman aged 80 or over with acute or convalescent COVID-19. This chain connects TRBV7-2 to TRBJ1-6, with a weak D call TRBD1 (5 bases). The sequenced sample was peripheral blood. The DNA for the CDR3 is TGTGCCAGCAGCTTGACAGCTACCTATAATTCACCCCTCCACTTT. Translating it yields CASSLTATYNSPLHF.